One and the same sample provided the 5 T cell receptor beta chains below, sequenced in a study of T cell responses to AZD1222 COVID-19 vaccine. The data were produced by immunoSEQ multiplex PCR, yet TCRdb's version contains in-frame clones alone and is incomplete. The top ten hold roughly a fifth of the sample, which has some 86,000 clones, approximately 80% seen once. This material consisted of peripheral blood, taken on day 0 of AZD1222 vaccination. The receptors were sampled from an adult in good health.

In this sample, this clone turned up a few times. This rearrangement joins TRBV9 to TRBJ2-4; perhaps D is TRBD1 or TRBD2 (5 bases each). With 0 bases removed from V and 6 bases from J, the gap between germline ends came to 13 bases. The CDR3 is made up of 15 amino acids. Germline CDR1 and CDR2: SGDLS and YYNGEE. The CDR3: CASSVAEGSGNIQYF. The CDR3 bases are TGTGCCAGCAGCGTAGCAGAGGGGTCCGGAAACATTCAGTACTTC. Drawing the rest from reference TRBV9 and TRBJ2-4, the complete variable domain is DSGVTQTPKHLITATGQRVTLRCSPRSGDLSVYWYQQSLDQGLQFLIQYYNGEERAKGNILERFSAQQFPDLHSELNLSSLELGDSALYFCASSVAEGSGNIQYFGAGTRLSVL.

The chain links TRBV3-1 (or the pseudogene TRBV3-2) to TRBJ1-4; D gene unclear. The CDR3 contains 15 residues. The germline V and J ends were trimmed by 0 bases and 7 bases, with 12 bases remaining between them. Germline values: CDR1 LGHDT, CDR2 YNNKEL (reference sequence). The CDR3 loop is CASSQDLLVREKLFF. DNA for the CDR3: TGTGCCAGCAGCCAAGATCTCCTGGTTCGTGAAAAACTGTTTTTT.

Of note for this clone: The sample carries other DNA sequences with the same CDR3. The V call is TRBV18, the J call TRBJ1-3; the D gene is possibly TRBD1 (6 bases). The CDR3 contains 14 residues. V dropped 0 bases and J dropped 4 bases, with 7 bases sitting between them. The V gene's germline CDR1 is KGHSH and CDR2 LQKENI. The CDR3 region has the DNA TGTGCCAGCTCACCACCCGGGACAGGAAACACCATATATTTT. It encodes CASSPPGTGNTIYF.

This rearrangement joins TRBV6-5 to TRBJ2-3; D perhaps matches TRBD1 (6 bases). V was shortened by 7 bases and J by 0 bases, with 14 bases between the two germline ends. Per the germline V gene, CDR1 is MNHEY and CDR2 is SVGAGI. This CDR3 has 15 amino acids. In DNA, the CDR3 is TGTGCCAGCACCCTGGGGGCCGCTAGCACAGATACGCAGTATTTT. Protein: CASTLGAASTDTQYF.

V is TRBV6-5 and J is TRBJ2-3; 9 bases are shared with TRBD1. Germline CDR1 reads MNHEY; CDR2 reads SVGAGI. CDR3 length: 15 amino acids. The trim removed 6 bases at V and 6 bases at J, leaving 10 bases unmatched. The CDR3 sequence is CASSLTGGDMDTQYF. CDR3 sequence (DNA): TGTGCCAGCAGCCTGACAGGGGGAGATATGGATACGCAGTATTTT.